This T cell receptor beta chain came from a study of regulatory T cells in long-lasting Graves disease. Per the germline V gene, CDR1 is MNHNS and CDR2 is SASEGT. This CDR3 is built from 16 residues. The junction had 14 bases not matched to a gene; V was cut back by 6 bases and J by 5 bases. A note on this clonotype: Antigen specificity is unknown.

The study's findings and limits: Patients with persistent disease showed a bias toward TRBV28, TRBJ1-2 and TRBJ2-5.

Building of the TCR beta libraries involved iRepertoire HTBI primers and Arm-PCR of CDR3 regions. One entry per CDR3 protein, called by TCRdb with MiXCR from the multiplex PCR reads. The sample has 550,000 or so distinct CDR3 sequences, about 12% seen once. Described time point: newly diagnosed GD, antithyroid drugs for less than 3 months. The TCR library was made from RNA that had been extracted from PBMCs in TRIzol. These data were also filed under a second study, of T cells in Graves' hyperthyroidism and ophthalmopathy.

The source material was peripheral blood mononuclear cells (PBMCs), sampled at new diagnosis, from a patient treated with antithyroid drugs. The V call is TRBV6-1, the J call TRBJ2-7; 9 nucleotides line up with TRBD1. The origin of this receptor is a woman aged 30 to 39 with Graves disease. The DNA of the CDR3 is TGTGCCAGCAGCGTAACCGGGACAGGGTATTCCCACGAGCAGTACTTC. Encoded protein: CASSVTGTGYSHEQYF.